Listed here are 9 T cell receptor beta chains from one sample, sequenced in a study of blood T cell repertoires in COVID-19 (TCRdb year 2020). Library preparation used the immunoSEQ multiplex PCR assay. TCRdb provides this immuneACCESS table in a form limited to in-frame rearrangements. Some clones are lacking; in checked studies, under half of them reflect an unresolved V gene, and why the rest are absent is not known. Counted in this sample were 450,000 or so clones; less than 95% of them appeared once. The ten largest make up less than 0.75% of the sample. Material for sequencing was PBMCs or T cells enriched from blood (not recorded which). These receptors all come from a man aged 18 to 29 who had recovered from COVID-19.

As DNA, the CDR3 is TGTGCCAGCAGTGATGGGACAGGAAACGAAAAACTGTTTTTT. This encodes CASSDGTGNEKLFF. This sequence joins TRBV2 and TRBJ1-4; 8 bases map to TRBD1. The junction had 5 bases not matched to a gene; V was cut back by 3 bases and J by 8 bases. The CDR3 runs 14 residues. Germline V gene sequence: CDR1 SNHLY, CDR2 FYNNEI.

The chain joins TRBV11-3 to TRBJ2-3; D is perhaps TRBD2 (6 bases). The ends were cut back, 5 bases at V and 1 base at J, with 19 bases in the middle. Germline V gene sequence: CDR1 SGHNT, CDR2 YENEEA. This CDR3 is 17 amino acids long. The CDR3, as DNA: TGTGCCAGCAGCCTCGATTCTAGCGCTCTTGGCACAGATACGCAGTATTTT. This gives the protein CASSLDSSALGTDTQYF.

The chain uses TRBV28 and TRBJ2-2; TRBD2 matches at 9 bases. The germline V gene encodes CDR1 MDHEN and CDR2 SYDVKM. There are 16 residues in the CDR3. V lost 1 base to trimming and J lost 7 bases; unmatched junction nucleotides: 7. CDR3 sequence (DNA): TGTGCCAGCAGTTTATTGGGCGGGAGGGCCTACGGGGAGCTGTTTTTT. Amino acids: CASSLLGGRAYGELFF.

V usage is TRBV9 and J usage is TRBJ2-1; no reliable D call. The CDR3 runs 15 residues. V lost 3 bases, J lost 0 bases, and 10 bases lay in between. CDR1 and CDR2 from the germline V gene are SGDLS and YYNGEE. The CDR3 nucleotides are TGTGCCAGCAGCGCGTCTGAGCGCTCCTACAATGAGCAGTTCTTC. Protein: CASSASERSYNEQFF.

The gene calls are TRBV28 and TRBJ2-7; 7 bases fit TRBD1. With 5 bases clipped from V and 2 bases from J, the junction kept 12 bases outside the gene matches. Per the germline V gene, CDR1 is MDHEN and CDR2 is SYDVKM. The CDR3 runs 16 residues. CDR3 protein: CASSGKDRVITYEQYF. For the CDR3, the DNA is TGTGCCAGCAGTGGGAAAGACAGGGTTATCACCTACGAGCAGTACTTC.

The chain recombines TRBV19 with TRBJ1-6; the D gene is possibly TRBD1 (6 bases). In germline, CDR1 is LNHDA, CDR2 SQIVND (reference sequence). V lost 5 bases and J 8 bases, leaving 22 bases between the germline ends. The CDR3 is 17 amino acids. Here the CDR3 DNA reads TGTGCCAGTAGTGTGCACAGGGCGGCACTCCTTGATTCACCCCTCCACTTT. As protein: CASSVHRAALLDSPLHF.

J is TRBJ2-2 and V is TRBV6-5; a weak D match, TRBD1 (5 bases). The length of the CDR3 is 14 residues. V was shortened by 7 bases and J by 1 base, with 10 bases between the two germline ends. The V gene's germline CDR1 is MNHEY and CDR2 SVGAGI. The CDR3 DNA is TGTGCCAGCACCCGAGACAGGAACACCGGGGAGCTGTTTTTT. Residues: CASTRDRNTGELFF.

The V and J genes are TRBV27 and TRBJ1-5; no reliable D call. V was shortened by 0 bases and J by 4 bases, with 10 bases between the two germline ends. The CDR3 spans 15 residues. Germline V CDR1 and CDR2: MNHEY, SMNVEV (reference sequence). The CDR3 region has the DNA TGTGCCAGCAGTTTATCATCGGCGGTAAATCAGCCCCAGCATTTT. This gives the protein CASSLSSAVNQPQHF.

The rearrangement links TRBV19 to TRBJ1-2; D may be TRBD1 (6 bases). Germline values: CDR1 LNHDA, CDR2 SQIVND (reference sequence). This CDR3 spans 16 amino acids. V was pared by 3 bases and J by 1 base, with 15 bases between. The CDR3 region is CASSITGREYNYGYTF. The CDR3 DNA reads TGTGCCAGTAGTATTACAGGGCGCGAATATAACTATGGCTACACCTTC.